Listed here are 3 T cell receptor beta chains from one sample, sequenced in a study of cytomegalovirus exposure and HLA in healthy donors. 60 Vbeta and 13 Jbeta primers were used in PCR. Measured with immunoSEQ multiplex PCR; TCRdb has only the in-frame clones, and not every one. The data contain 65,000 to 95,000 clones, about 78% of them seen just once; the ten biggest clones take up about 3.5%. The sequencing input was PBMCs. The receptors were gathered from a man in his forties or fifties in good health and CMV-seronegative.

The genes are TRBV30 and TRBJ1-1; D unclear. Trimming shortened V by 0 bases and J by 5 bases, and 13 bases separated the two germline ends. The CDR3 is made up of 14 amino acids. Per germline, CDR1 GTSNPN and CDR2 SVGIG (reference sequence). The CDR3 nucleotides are TGTGCCTGGAGTGTAATCTCAAGAGTTACTGAAGCTTTCTTT. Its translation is CAWSVISRVTEAFF. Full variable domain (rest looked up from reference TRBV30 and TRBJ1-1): SQTIHQWPATLVQPVGSPLSLECTVEGTSNPNLYWYRQAAGRGLQLLFYSVGIGQISSEVPQNLSASRPQDRQFILSSKKLLLSDSGFYLCAWSVISRVTEAFFGQGTRLTVV.

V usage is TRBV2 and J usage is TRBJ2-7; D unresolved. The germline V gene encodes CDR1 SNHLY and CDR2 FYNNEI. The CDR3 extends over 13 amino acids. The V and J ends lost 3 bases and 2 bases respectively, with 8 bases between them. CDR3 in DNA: TGTGCCAGCAGTGATTACACCACCTACGAGCAGTACTTC. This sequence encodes CASSDYTTYEQYF.

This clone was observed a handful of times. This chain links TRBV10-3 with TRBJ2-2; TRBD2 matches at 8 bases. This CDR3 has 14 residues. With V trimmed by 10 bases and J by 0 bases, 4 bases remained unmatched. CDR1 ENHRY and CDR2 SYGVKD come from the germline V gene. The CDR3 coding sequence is TGTGCCACACGTAGCGGGACGAACACCGGGGAGCTGTTTTTT. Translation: CATRSGTNTGELFF.